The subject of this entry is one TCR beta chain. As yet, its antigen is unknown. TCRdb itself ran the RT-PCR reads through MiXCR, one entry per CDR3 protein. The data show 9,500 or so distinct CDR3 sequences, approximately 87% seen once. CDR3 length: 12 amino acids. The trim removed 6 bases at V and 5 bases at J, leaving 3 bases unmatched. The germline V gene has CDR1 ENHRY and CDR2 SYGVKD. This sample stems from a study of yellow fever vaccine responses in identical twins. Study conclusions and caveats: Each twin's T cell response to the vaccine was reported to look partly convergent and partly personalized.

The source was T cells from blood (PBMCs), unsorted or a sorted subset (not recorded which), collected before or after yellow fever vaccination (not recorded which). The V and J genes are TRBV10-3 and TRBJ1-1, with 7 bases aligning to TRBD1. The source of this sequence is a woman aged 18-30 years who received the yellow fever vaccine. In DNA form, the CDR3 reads TGTGCCATCAGCCCACAGGGGACTGAAGCTTTCTTT. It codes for CAISPQGTEAFF.